This TCR beta chain stems from a study of blood T cell repertoires in COVID-19. At the level of the study: Specimens from acute and convalescent COVID-19 originated in the United States, Italy and Spain. PBMCs, B-cell-depleted T cells, or T cells were the source of the cDNA or gDNA that made up the material.

TCRdb keeps only in-frame clones here, not all; method: immunoSEQ multiplex PCR. The sample records about 120,000 clones, approximately 70% being singletons. Germline-derived CDR1 and CDR2 are MNHEY and SMNVEV (reference sequence). The CDR3 totals 18 residues. V dropped 3 bases and J dropped 0; count of bases not matched to a gene: 9. The clonotype comes from a human donor with acute or convalescent COVID-19. The donor label of this sample is uncertain. The rearrangement links TRBV27 to TRBJ1-1; 11 nucleotides line up with TRBD1. The specimen was peripheral blood. CDR3 bases: TGTGCCAGCAGTTTCCTCGGACAGGGGGCGTTGATGAACACTGAAGCTTTCTTT. It codes for CASSFLGQGALMNTEAFF.